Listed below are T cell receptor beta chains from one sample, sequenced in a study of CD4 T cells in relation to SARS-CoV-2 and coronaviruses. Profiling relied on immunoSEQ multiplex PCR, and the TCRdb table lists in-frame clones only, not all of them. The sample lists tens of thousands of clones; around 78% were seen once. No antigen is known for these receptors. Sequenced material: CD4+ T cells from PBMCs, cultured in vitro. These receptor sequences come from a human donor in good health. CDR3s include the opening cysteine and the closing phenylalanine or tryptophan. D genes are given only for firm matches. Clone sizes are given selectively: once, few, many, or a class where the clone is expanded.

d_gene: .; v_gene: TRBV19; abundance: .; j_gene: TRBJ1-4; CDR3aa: CASSIVAQGSEKLFF; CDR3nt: TGTGCCAGTAGTATAGTCGCTCAGGGAAGTGAAAAACTGTTTTTT
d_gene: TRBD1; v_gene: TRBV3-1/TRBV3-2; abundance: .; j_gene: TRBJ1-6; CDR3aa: CASSQEITGVAGNSPLHF; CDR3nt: TGTGCCAGCAGCCAAGAAATAACAGGGGTTGCGGGTAATTCACCCCTCCACTTT
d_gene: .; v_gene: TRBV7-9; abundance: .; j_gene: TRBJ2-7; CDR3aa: CASSAGEEQYF; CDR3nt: TGTGCCAGCAGCGCGGGCGAGGAGCAGTACTTC
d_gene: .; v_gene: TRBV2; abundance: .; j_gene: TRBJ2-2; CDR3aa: CASSPNTGELFF; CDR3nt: TGTGCCAGCAGTCCCAACACCGGGGAGCTGTTTTTT
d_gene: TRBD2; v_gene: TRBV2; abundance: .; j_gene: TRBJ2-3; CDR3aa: CASSSGTSVTDTQYF; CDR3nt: TGTGCCAGCAGCTCCGGGACTAGCGTCACAGATACGCAGTATTTT
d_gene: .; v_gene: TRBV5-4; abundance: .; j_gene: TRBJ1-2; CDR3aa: CASSKPESRNYGYTF; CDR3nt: TGTGCCAGCAGCAAACCCGAATCCCGTAACTATGGCTACACCTTC
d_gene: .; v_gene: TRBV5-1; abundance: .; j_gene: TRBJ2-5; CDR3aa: CASSADGAETQYF; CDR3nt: TGCGCCAGCAGCGCTGACGGCGCGGAGACCCAGTACTTC
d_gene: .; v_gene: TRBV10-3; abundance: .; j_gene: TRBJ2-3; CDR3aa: CAISESKGSTDTQYF; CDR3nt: TGTGCCATCAGTGAGTCAAAGGGGAGCACAGATACGCAGTATTTT
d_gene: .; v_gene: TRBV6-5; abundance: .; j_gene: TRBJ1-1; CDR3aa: CASTLAAPGAEAFF; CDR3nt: TGTGCCAGCACTCTTGCGGCCCCGGGCGCTGAAGCTTTCTTT
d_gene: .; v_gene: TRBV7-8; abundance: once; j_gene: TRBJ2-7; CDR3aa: CASSLAGGQGLYEQYF; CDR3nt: TGTGCCAGCAGCTTAGCGGGGGGGCAGGGCCTCTACGAGCAGTACTTC
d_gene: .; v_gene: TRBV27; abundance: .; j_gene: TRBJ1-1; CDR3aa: CASSFKAGPNTEAFF; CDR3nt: TGTGCCAGCAGTTTCAAGGCAGGGCCGAACACTGAAGCTTTCTTT
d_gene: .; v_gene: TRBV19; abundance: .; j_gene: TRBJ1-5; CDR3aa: CASSILGGSGQPQHF; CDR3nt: TGTGCCAGTAGTATCTTAGGGGGTTCCGGACAGCCCCAGCATTTT
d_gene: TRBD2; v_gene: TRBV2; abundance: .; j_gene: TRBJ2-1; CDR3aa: CASTRLAGVNNEQFF; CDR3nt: TGTGCCAGCACCCGACTAGCGGGAGTAAACAATGAGCAGTTCTTC
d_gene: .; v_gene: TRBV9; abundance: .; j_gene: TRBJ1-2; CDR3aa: CASAKGDYGYTF; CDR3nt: TGTGCCAGCGCCAAAGGGGACTATGGCTACACCTTC
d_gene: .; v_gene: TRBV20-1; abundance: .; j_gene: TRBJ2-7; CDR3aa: CSGSKLYEQYF; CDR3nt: TGCAGTGGATCGAAGCTCTACGAGCAGTACTTC
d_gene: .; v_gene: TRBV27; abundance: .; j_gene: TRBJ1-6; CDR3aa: CASSLGQGFSPLHF; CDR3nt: TGTGCCAGCAGTTTAGGGCAGGGATTCTCACCCCTCCACTTT
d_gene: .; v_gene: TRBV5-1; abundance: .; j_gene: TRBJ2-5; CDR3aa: CASSLEGETQYF; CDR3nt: TGCGCCAGCAGCTTGGAAGGGGAGACCCAGTACTTC
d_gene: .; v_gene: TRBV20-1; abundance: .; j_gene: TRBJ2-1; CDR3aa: CSAAWRHEQFF; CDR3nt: TGCAGTGCTGCTTGGAGGCATGAGCAGTTCTTC
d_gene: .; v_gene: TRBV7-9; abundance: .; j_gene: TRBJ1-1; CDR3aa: CASNQAGWITEAFF; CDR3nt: TGTGCCAGCAACCAAGCAGGGTGGATCACTGAAGCTTTCTTT
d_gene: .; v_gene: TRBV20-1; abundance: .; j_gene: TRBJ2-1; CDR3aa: CSPRGSNEQFF; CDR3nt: TGCAGTCCACGAGGGAGCAATGAGCAGTTCTTC
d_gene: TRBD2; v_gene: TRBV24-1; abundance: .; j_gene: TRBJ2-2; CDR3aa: CATSETSGRSTGELFF; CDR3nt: TGTGCCACCAGTGAAACTAGCGGGAGGAGTACCGGGGAGCTGTTTTTT
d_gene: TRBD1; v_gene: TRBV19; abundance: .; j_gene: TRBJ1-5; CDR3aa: CASSTGQGAVQPQHF; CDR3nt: TGTGCCAGTAGTACTGGACAGGGGGCCGTTCAGCCCCAGCATTTT
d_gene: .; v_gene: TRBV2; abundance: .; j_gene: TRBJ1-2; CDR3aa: CASSRPSRDDGYTF; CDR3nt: TGTGCCAGCAGTCGCCCCTCACGGGATGATGGCTACACCTTC
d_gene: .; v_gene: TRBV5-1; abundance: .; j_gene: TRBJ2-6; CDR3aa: CASSPGLGPDSSGANVLTF; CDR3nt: TGCGCCAGCAGCCCCGGGCTTGGGCCGGATAGCTCTGGGGCCAACGTCCTGACTTTC
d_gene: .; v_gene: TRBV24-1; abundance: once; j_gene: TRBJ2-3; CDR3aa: CATRGGESTDTQYF; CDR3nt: TGTGCCACCAGAGGGGGTGAGAGTACAGATACGCAGTATTTT
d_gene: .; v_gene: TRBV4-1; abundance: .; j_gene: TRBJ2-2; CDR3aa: CASSQAPSSTGELFF; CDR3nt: TGCGCCAGCAGCCAAGCTCCCAGCTCCACCGGGGAGCTGTTTTTT
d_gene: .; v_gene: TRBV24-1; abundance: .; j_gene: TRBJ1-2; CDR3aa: CATSWGGNYGYTF; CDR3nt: TGTGCCACCAGTTGGGGAGGGAACTATGGCTACACCTTC
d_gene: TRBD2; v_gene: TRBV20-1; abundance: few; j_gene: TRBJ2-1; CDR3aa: CSASSDSGSKYNEQFF; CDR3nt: TGCAGTGCTAGTTCTGATAGCGGGAGTAAGTACAATGAGCAGTTCTTC
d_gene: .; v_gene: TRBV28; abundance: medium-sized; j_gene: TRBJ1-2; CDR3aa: CASYRGRAGYGYTF; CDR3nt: TGTGCCAGCTATAGGGGGAGGGCAGGGTATGGCTACACCTTC
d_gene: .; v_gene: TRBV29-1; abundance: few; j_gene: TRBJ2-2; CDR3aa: CSVERLADNTGELFF; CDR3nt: TGCAGCGTTGAAAGGTTGGCGGATAACACCGGGGAGCTGTTTTTT
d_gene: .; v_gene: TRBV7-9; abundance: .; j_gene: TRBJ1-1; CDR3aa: CASSPPRGGNTEAFF; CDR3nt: TGTGCCAGCAGCCCCCCCAGGGGCGGGAACACTGAAGCTTTCTTT
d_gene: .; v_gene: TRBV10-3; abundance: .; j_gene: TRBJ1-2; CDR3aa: CAIREGPRPGYTF; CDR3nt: TGTGCCATCCGAGAAGGCCCGCGGCCGGGCTACACCTTC
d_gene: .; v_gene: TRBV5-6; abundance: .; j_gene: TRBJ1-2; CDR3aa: CASSSRWGARYGYTF; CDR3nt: TGTGCCAGCAGCTCCAGGTGGGGGGCGCGCTATGGCTACACCTTC
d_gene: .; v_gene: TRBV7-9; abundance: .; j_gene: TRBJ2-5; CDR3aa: CASSLDSQETQYF; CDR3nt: TGTGCCAGCAGCTTAGACTCCCAAGAGACCCAGTACTTC
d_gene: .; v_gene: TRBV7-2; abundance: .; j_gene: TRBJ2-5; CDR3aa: CASSLEGLETQYF; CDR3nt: TGTGCCAGCAGCTTAGAAGGGCTGGAGACCCAGTACTTC
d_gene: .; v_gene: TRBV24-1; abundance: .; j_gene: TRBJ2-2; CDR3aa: CATSDLQGWNTGELFF; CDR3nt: TGTGCCACCAGTGATTTGCAAGGGTGGAACACCGGGGAGCTGTTTTTT
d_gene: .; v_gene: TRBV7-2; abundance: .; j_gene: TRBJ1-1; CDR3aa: CASSLESNTEAFF; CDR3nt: TGTGCCAGCAGCTTAGAGTCGAACACTGAAGCTTTCTTT
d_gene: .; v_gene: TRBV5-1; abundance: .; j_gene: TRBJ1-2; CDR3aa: CASSEWDPYGYTF; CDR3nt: TGCGCCAGCAGCGAATGGGACCCATATGGCTACACCTTC
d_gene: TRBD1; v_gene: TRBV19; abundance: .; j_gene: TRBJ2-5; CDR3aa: CASRGTGRETQYF; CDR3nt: TGTGCCAGTAGGGGGACAGGGCGGGAGACCCAGTACTTC
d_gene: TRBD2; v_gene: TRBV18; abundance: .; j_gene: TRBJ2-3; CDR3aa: CASSPPGGLPQYF; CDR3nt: TGTGCCAGCTCCCCCCCGGGAGGGCTTCCGCAGTATTTT
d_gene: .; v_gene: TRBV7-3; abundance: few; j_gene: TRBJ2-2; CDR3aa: CASSSERAMNTGELFF; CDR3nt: TGTGCCAGCAGCTCCGAGCGGGCAATGAACACCGGGGAGCTGTTTTTT
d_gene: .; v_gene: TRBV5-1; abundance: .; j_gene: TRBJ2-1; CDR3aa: CASSLASGGRYNEQFF; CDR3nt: TGCGCCAGCAGCTTGGCCTCGGGCGGACGCTACAATGAGCAGTTCTTC
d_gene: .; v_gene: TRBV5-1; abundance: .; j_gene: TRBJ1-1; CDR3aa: CASSSLTGMNTEAFF; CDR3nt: TGCGCCAGCAGCTCCTTAACTGGCATGAACACTGAAGCTTTCTTT
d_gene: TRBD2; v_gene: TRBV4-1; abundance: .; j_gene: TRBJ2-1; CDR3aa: CASSQEGLAGGSYNEQFF; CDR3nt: TGCGCCAGCAGCCAAGAGGGACTAGCGGGAGGCTCCTACAATGAGCAGTTCTTC
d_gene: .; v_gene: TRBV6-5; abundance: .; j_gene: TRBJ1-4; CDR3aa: CASRRVVKEKLFF; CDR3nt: TGTGCCAGCAGAAGGGTGGTTAAGGAAAAACTGTTTTTT
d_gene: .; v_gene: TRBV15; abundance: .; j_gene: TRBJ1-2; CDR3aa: CATSRDPQANYGYTF; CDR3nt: TGTGCCACCAGCAGAGATCCCCAGGCCAACTATGGCTACACCTTC
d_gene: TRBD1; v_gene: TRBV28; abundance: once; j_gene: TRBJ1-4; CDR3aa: CASSSPGQGGKLFF; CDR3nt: TGTGCCAGCAGTTCCCCCGGACAGGGAGGAAAACTGTTTTTT
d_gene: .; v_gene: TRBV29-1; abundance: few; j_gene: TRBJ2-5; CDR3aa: CSVVGGFRETQYF; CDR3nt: TGCAGCGTTGTGGGGGGATTTAGGGAGACCCAGTACTTC
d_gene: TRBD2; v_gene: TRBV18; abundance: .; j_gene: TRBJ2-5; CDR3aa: CASSPGSGSGETQYF; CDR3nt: TGTGCCAGCTCACCTGGTAGCGGGAGCGGAGAGACCCAGTACTTC
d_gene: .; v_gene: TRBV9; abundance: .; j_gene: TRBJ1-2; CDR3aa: CASSVAKANYGYTF; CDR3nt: TGTGCCAGCAGCGTAGCCAAGGCCAACTATGGCTACACCTTC
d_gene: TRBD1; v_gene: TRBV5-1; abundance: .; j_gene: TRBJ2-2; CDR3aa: CASSLLQGPGELFF; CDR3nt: TGCGCCAGCAGCTTGCTACAGGGGCCCGGGGAGCTGTTTTTT
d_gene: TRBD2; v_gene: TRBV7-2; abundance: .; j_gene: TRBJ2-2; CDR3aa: CASSVGLAGVGDTGELFF; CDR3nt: TGTGCCAGCAGCGTTGGACTAGCGGGAGTAGGTGACACCGGGGAGCTGTTTTTT
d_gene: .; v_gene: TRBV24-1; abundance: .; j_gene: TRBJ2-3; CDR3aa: CATSDPGSTDTQYF; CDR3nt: TGTGCCACCAGTGATCCGGGTAGCACAGATACGCAGTATTTT